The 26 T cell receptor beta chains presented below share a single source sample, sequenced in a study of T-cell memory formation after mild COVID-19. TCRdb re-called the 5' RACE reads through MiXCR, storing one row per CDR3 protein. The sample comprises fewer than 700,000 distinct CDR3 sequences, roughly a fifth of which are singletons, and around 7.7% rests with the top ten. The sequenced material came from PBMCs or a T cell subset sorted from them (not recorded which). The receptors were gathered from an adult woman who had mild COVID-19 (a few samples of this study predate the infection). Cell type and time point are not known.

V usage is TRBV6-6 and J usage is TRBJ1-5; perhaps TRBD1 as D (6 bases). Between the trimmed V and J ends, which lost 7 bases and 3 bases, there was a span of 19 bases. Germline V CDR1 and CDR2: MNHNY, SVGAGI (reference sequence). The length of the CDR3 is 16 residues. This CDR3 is CASTPQGPPFNQPQHF. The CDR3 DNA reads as TGTGCCAGCACCCCTCAGGGGCCCCCGTTCAATCAGCCCCAGCATTTT.

The CDR3 DNA reads as TGTGCCAGCAGTGGACTAGCGGGAGTGAAAGAGCAGTACTTC. It translates to CASSGLAGVKEQYF. The chain uses TRBV6-5 and TRBJ2-7, with TRBD2 matching over 13 bases. V lost 5 bases, J lost 7 bases, and 5 bases stayed unmatched. Germline CDR1 reads MNHEY; CDR2 reads SVGAGI. The CDR3 spans 14 residues.

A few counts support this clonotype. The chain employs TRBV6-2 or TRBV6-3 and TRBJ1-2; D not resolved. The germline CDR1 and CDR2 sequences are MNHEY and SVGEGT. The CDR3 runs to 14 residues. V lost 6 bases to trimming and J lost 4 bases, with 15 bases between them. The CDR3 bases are TGTGCCAGCAGCCCGACCGGGAGGCGCTATGGCTACACCTTC. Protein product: CASSPTGRRYGYTF.

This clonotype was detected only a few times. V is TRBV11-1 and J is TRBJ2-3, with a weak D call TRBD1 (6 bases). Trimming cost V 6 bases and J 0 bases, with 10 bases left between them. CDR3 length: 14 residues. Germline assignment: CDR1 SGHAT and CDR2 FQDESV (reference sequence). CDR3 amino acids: CASSRTASTDTQYF. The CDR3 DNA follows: TGTGCCAGCAGTCGGACAGCCAGCACAGATACGCAGTATTTT. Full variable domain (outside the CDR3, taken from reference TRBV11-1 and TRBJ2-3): EAEVAQSPRYKITEKSQAVAFWCDPISGHATLYWYRQILGQGPELLVQFQDESVVDDSQLPKDRFSAERLKGVDSTLKIQPAELGDSAMYLCASSRTASTDTQYFGPGTRLTVL.

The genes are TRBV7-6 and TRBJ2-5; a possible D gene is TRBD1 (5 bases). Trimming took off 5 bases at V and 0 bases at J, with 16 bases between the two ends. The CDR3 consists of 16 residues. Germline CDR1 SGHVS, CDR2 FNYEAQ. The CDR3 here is CASSILRAGYQETQYF. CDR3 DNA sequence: TGTGCCAGCAGCATACTCCGCGCAGGGTACCAAGAGACCCAGTACTTC.

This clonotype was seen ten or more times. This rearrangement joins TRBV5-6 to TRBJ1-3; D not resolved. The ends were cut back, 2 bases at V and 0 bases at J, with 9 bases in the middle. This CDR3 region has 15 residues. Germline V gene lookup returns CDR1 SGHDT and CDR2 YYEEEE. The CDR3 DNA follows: TGTGCCAGCAGCTTTCCCCAGGACTCTGGAAACACCATATATTTT. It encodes CASSFPQDSGNTIYF.

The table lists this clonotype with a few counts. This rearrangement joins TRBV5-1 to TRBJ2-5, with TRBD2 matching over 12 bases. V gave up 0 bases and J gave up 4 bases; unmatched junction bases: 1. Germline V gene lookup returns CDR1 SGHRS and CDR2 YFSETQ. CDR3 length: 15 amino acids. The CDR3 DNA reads TGCGCCAGCAGCTTGGAACTAGCGGGAGGAGAGACCCAGTACTTC. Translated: CASSLELAGGETQYF.

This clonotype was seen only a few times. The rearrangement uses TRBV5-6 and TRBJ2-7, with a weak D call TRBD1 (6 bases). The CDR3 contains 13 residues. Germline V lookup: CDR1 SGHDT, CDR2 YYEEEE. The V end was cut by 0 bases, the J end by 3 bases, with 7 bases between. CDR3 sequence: CASSLGDNYEQYF. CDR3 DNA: TGTGCCAGCAGCTTGGGGGACAACTACGAGCAGTACTTC. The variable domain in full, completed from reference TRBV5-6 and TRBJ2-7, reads DAGVTQSPTHLIKTRGQQVTLRCSPKSGHDTVSWYQQALGQGPQFIFQYYEEEERQRGNFPDRFSGHQFPNYSSELNVNALLLGDSALYLCASSLGDNYEQYFGPGTRLTVT.

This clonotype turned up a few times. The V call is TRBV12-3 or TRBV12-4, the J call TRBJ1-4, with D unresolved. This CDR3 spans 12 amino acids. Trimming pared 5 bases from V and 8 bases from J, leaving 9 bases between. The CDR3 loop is CASSLPGEKLFF. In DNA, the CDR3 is TGTGCCAGCAGTCTCCCCGGGGAAAAACTGTTTTTT.

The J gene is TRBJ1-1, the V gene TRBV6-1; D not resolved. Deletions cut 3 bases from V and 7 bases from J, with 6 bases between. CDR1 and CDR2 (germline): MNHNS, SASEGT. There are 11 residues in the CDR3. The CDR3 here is CASSDRIEAFF. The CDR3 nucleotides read TGTGCCAGCAGTGACCGGATTGAAGCTTTCTTT.

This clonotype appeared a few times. The CDR3: CASSWSGGSGNEQFF. DNA for the CDR3: TGTGCCAGCAGTTGGTCAGGAGGGAGCGGGAATGAGCAGTTCTTC. The V and J genes are TRBV27 and TRBJ2-1, with D perhaps TRBD2 (6 bases). V shed 4 bases and J shed 7 bases, with 17 bases lying between them. Germline-derived CDR1 and CDR2 are MNHEY and SMNVEV (reference sequence). This CDR3 spans 15 amino acids.

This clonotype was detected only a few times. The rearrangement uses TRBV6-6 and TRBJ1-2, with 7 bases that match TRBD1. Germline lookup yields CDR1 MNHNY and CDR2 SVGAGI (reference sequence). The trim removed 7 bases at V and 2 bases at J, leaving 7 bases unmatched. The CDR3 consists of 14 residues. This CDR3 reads CASTQTTGNYGYTF. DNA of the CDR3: TGTGCCAGCACTCAAACGACAGGGAACTATGGCTACACCTTC.

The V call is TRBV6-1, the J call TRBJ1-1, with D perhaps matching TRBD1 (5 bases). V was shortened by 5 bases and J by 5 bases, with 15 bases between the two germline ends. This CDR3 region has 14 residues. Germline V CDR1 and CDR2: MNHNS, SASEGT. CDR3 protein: CASSRVSGGTEAFF. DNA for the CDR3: TGTGCCAGCAGTCGAGTCTCGGGGGGAACTGAAGCTTTCTTT.

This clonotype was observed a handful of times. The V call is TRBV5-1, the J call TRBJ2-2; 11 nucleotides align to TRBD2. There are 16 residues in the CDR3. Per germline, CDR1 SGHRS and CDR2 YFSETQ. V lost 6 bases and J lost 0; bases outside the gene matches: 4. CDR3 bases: TGCGCCAGCACCCAACTAGCGGGGGCGAACACCGGGGAGCTGTTTTTT. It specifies CASTQLAGANTGELFF.

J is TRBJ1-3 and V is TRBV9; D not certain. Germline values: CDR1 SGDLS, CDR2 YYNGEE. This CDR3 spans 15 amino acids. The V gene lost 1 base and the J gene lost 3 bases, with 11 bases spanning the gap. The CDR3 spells CASSVPDGLGNTIYF. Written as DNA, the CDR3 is TGTGCCAGCAGCGTACCCGACGGACTTGGAAACACCATATATTTT. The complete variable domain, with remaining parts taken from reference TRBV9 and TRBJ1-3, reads DSGVTQTPKHLITATGQRVTLRCSPRSGDLSVYWYQQSLDQGLQFLIQYYNGEERAKGNILERFSAQQFPDLHSELNLSSLELGDSALYFCASSVPDGLGNTIYFGEGSWLTVV.

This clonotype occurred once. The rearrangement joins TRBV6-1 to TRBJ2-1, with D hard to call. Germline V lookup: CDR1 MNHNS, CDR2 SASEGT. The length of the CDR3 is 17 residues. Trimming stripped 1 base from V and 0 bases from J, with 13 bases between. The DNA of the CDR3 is TGTGCCAGCAGTGAAGTCGGCGCAGCGAGCTCCTACAATGAGCAGTTCTTC. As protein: CASSEVGAASSYNEQFF.

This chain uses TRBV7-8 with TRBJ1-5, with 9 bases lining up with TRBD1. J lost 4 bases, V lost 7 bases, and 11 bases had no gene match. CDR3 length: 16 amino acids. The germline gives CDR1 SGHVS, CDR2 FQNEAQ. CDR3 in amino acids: CASTKTGGVGNQPQHF. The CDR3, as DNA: TGTGCCAGCACGAAAACAGGGGGCGTCGGGAATCAGCCCCAGCATTTT.

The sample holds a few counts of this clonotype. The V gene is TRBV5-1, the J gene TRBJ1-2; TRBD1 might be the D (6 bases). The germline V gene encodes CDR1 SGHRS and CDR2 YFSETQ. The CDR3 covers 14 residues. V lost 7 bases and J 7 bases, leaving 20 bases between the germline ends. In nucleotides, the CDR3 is TGCGCCAGCGGACAGCAGCTGCCAGATGGTGGCTACACCTTC. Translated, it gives CASGQQLPDGGYTF.

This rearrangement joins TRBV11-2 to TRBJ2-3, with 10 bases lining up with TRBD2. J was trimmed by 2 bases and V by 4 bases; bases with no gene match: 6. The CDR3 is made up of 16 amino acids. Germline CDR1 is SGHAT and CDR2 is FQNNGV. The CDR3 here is CASSSLAGTSTDTQYF. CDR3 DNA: TGTGCCAGCAGCTCACTAGCGGGGACCTCCACAGATACGCAGTATTTT.

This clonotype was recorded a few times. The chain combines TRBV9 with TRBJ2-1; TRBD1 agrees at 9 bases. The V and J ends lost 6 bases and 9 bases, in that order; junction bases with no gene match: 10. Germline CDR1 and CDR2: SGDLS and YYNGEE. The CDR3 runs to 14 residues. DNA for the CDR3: TGTGCCAGCACCGCCGGGACAGGGAGTCCTGAGCAGTTCTTC. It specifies CASTAGTGSPEQFF.

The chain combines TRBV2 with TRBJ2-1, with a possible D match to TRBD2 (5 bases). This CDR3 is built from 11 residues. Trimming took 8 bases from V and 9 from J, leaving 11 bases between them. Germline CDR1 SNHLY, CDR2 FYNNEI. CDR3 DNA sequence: TGTGCCAGCCGGGGATTAGCTGAGCAGTTCTTC. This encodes CASRGLAEQFF.

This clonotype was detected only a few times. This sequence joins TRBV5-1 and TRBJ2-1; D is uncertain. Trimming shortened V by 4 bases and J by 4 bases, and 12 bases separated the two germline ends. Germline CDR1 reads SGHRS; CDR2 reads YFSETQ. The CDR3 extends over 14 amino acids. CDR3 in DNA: TGCGCCAGCAGCGCCGGACGTCGGTACAATGAGCAGTTCTTC. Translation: CASSAGRRYNEQFF.

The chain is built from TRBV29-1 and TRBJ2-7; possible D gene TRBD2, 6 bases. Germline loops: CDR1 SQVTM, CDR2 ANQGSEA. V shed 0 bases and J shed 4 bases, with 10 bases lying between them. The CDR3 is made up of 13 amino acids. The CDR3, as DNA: TGCAGCGTTGAAGATCGCGGGGAATACGAGCAGTACTTC. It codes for CSVEDRGEYEQYF.

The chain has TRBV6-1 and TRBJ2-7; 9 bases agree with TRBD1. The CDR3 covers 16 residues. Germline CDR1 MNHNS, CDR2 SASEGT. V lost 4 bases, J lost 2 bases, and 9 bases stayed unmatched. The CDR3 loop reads CASSVPPGQGPYEQYF. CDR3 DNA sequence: TGTGCCAGCAGTGTGCCTCCGGGACAGGGACCCTACGAGCAGTACTTC.

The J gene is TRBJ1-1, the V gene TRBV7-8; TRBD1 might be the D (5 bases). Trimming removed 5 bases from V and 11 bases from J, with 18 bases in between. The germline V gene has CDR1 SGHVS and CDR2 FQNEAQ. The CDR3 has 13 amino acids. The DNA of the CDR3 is TGTGCCAGCAGCCGAGACACGTTCGGGGACGCTTTCTTT. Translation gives CASSRDTFGDAFF.

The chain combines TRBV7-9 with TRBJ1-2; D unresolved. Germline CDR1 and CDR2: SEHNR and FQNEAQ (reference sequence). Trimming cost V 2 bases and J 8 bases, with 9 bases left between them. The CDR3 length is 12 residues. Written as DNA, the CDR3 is TGTGCCAGCAGCTTAAAGGCTGAGGGCTACACCTTC. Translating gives CASSLKAEGYTF. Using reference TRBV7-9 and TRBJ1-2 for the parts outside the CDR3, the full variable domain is DTGVSQNPRHKITKRGQNVTFRCDPISEHNRLYWYRQTLGQGPEFLTYFQNEAQLEKSRLLSDRFSAERPKGSFSTLEIQRTEQGDSAMYLCASSLKAEGYTFGSGTRLTVV.